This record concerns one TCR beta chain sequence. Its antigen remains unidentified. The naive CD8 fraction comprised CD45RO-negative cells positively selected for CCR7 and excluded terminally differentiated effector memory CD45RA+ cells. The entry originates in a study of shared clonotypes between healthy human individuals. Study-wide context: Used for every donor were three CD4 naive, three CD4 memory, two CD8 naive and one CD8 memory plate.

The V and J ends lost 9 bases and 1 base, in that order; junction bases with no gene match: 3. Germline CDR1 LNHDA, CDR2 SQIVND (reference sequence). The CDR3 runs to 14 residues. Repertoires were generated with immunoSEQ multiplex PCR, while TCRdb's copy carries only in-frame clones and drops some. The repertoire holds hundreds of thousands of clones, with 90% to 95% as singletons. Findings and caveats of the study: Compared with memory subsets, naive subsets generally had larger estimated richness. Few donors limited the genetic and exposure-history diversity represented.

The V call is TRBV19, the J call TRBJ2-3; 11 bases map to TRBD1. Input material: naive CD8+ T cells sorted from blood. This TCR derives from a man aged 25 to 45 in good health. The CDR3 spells CASEDRGRTDTQYF. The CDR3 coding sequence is TGTGCCAGCGAGGACAGGGGGCGCACAGATACGCAGTATTTT.